These 29 T cell receptor beta chains were all obtained from the same sample, sequenced in a study of beta chain features in type 1 diabetes. Study results and limitations: Type 1 diabetes patients showed a moderate but significant shortening of TCRB CDR3s in all four CD4+ subsets.

Every isolated RNA sample was fully reverse transcribed, so sequencing captured expressed TCRB transcripts. Clones were read by immunoSEQ multiplex PCR, and TCRdb kept only the in-frame ones, dropping some. The top ten clones hold about 0.08% of a sample with around 240,000 clones, 15% to 20% of them seen once. The antigens of these receptors remain unknown. Sequencing was performed on naive CD4+ T cells from blood. All receptors derive from a man aged 30 to 39 with type 1 diabetes.

The gene calls are TRBV7-3 and TRBJ2-6; TRBD1 matches at 9 bases. The CDR3 totals 15 residues. Germline V CDR1 and CDR2: SGHTA, FQGTGA. Trimming took 5 bases from V and 5 from J; bases not matched to a gene: 4. In DNA, the CDR3 is TGTGCCAGCAGCCTTACAGGGGGCTGGGCCAACGTCCTGACTTTC. This gives the protein CASSLTGGWANVLTF.

J is TRBJ2-3 and V is TRBV9; D is uncertain. The CDR3 totals 14 residues. Trimming took off 4 bases at V and 7 bases at J, with 16 bases between the two ends. The germline CDR1 and CDR2 sequences are SGDLS and YYNGEE. The DNA for the CDR3 is TGTGCCAGCAGCCCCCCGGCTACCGGCCATACGCAGTATTTT. Translated: CASSPPATGHTQYF.

The chain employs TRBV29-1 and TRBJ1-4; maybe TRBD1 (5 bases). V was cut by 6 bases and J by 7 bases, with 18 bases left in between. This CDR3 has 14 residues. The V gene's germline CDR1 is SQVTM and CDR2 ANQGSEA. The CDR3 loop reads CSVDGDGRTEKLFF. Here the CDR3 DNA reads TGCAGCGTGGACGGGGACGGACGTACTGAAAAACTGTTTTTT. The full variable domain, in which reference TRBV29-1 and TRBJ1-4 provide the parts outside the CDR3, is SAVISQKPSRDICQRGTSLTIQCQVDSQVTMMFWYRQQPGQSLTLIATANQGSEATYESGFVIDKFPISRPNLTFSTLTVSNMSPEDSSIYLCSVDGDGRTEKLFFGSGTQLSVL.

The rearrangement uses TRBV29-1 and TRBJ1-2, with D uncertain. Germline values: CDR1 SQVTM, CDR2 ANQGSEA. The CDR3 sequence is 13 residues long. The V end was cut by 5 bases, the J end by 0 bases, with 10 bases between. CDR3 loop: CSVLTGSNYGYTF. The CDR3 coding sequence is TGCAGCGTTTTAACGGGATCTAACTATGGCTACACCTTC. The variable domain in full, completed from reference TRBV29-1 and TRBJ1-2, reads SAVISQKPSRDICQRGTSLTIQCQVDSQVTMMFWYRQQPGQSLTLIATANQGSEATYESGFVIDKFPISRPNLTFSTLTVSNMSPEDSSIYLCSVLTGSNYGYTFGSGTRLTVV.

The table lists this clone with a few counts. This rearrangement joins TRBV13 to TRBJ2-7; the D gene could be TRBD1 or TRBD2 (5 bases each). Germline lookup yields CDR1 PRHDT and CDR2 FYEKMQ (reference sequence). The V end lost 0 bases, the J end lost 1 base, and 13 bases lay between the germline ends. CDR3 size: 16 residues. The CDR3 sequence is CASSLGPGTRSYEQYF. CDR3 sequence (DNA): TGTGCCAGCAGCTTAGGCCCCGGGACCCGGTCCTACGAGCAGTACTTC.

The chain joins TRBV9 to TRBJ2-2; D might be TRBD2 (5 bases). The V gene's germline CDR1 is SGDLS and CDR2 YYNGEE. Trimming shortened V by 0 bases and J by 6 bases, and 12 bases separated the two germline ends. This CDR3 is built from 15 residues. DNA for the CDR3: TGTGCCAGCAGCGTAGGTCGCGGGTTCCCCGGGGAGCTGTTTTTT. This encodes CASSVGRGFPGELFF.

J is TRBJ2-5 and V is TRBV28, with D unclear. This CDR3 region has 13 residues. In germline, CDR1 is MDHEN, CDR2 SYDVKM. Deletions cut 7 bases from V and 9 bases from J, with 18 bases between. CDR3 region: CASIDPRSEAQYF. The CDR3 DNA reads TGTGCCAGCATCGACCCTCGCAGTGAGGCCCAGTACTTC.

V usage is TRBV5-1 and J usage is TRBJ2-1; D is possibly TRBD2 (5 bases). The CDR3 is 14 residues long. V was trimmed by 1 base and J by 7 bases, leaving 12 bases between them. CDR1 SGHRS and CDR2 YFSETQ come from the germline V gene. This CDR3 reads CASSLLAEGNEQFF. CDR3 DNA sequence: TGCGCCAGCAGCTTGTTGGCCGAGGGAAATGAGCAGTTCTTC.

This chain uses TRBV7-2 with TRBJ2-7, with TRBD1 matching over 9 bases. The CDR3 covers 15 residues. V lost 0 bases, J lost 3 bases, and 3 bases stayed unmatched. The germline V gene encodes CDR1 SGHTA and CDR2 FQGNSA. The CDR3: CASSLAPGQGYEQYF. Here the CDR3 DNA reads TGTGCCAGCAGCTTAGCCCCGGGACAGGGCTACGAGCAGTACTTC.

This clone appeared a few times. This chain links TRBV30 with TRBJ2-1; a possible D gene is TRBD2 (5 bases). Germline V gene lookup returns CDR1 GTSNPN and CDR2 SVGIG (reference sequence). Trimming took off 3 bases at V and 4 bases at J, with 13 bases between the two ends. This CDR3 is built from 14 residues. The CDR3 loop reads CAWRDQRTYNEQFF. As DNA, the CDR3 is TGTGCCTGGAGAGACCAAAGGACTTACAATGAGCAGTTCTTC.

The chain joins TRBV29-1 to TRBJ2-7, with D perhaps given as TRBD1 or TRBD2 (5 bases each). The CDR3 totals 14 residues. Trimming took off 2 bases at V and 5 bases at J, with 16 bases between the two ends. In germline, CDR1 is SQVTM, CDR2 ANQGSEA. In DNA form, the CDR3 reads TGCAGCGTTGAATCGGGGCCTAAGCCGAACGAGCAGTACTTC. Its translation is CSVESGPKPNEQYF.

This clone was counted between two and nine times. This chain connects TRBV28 to TRBJ2-7, with D perhaps matching TRBD1 (5 bases). The V gene lost 0 bases and the J gene lost 3 bases, with 9 bases spanning the gap. This CDR3 contains 14 residues. Germline loops: CDR1 MDHEN, CDR2 SYDVKM. The CDR3, as DNA: TGTGCCAGCAGTTTATGGCAGGGTAACTACGAGCAGTACTTC. Translation gives CASSLWQGNYEQYF.

This clone has more than one count but fewer than ten. The V gene is TRBV6-5, the J gene TRBJ2-7; 11 positions agree with TRBD1. V dropped 6 bases and J dropped 4; count of bases not matched to a gene: 5. The germline gives CDR1 MNHEY, CDR2 SVGAGI. The CDR3 is 14 amino acids. CDR3 protein: CASRSDRGLYEQYF. The CDR3 DNA follows: TGTGCCAGCAGGTCGGACAGGGGGCTTTACGAGCAGTACTTC.

This chain joins TRBV7-3 and TRBJ2-1; 10 positions match TRBD2. This CDR3 contains 13 residues. Germline CDR1 SGHTA, CDR2 FQGTGA. V lost 4 bases, J lost 9 bases, and 3 bases stayed unmatched. The CDR3: CASSSGLALEQFF. CDR3 bases: TGTGCCAGCAGCTCGGGACTAGCGCTTGAGCAGTTCTTC.

This clone was detected a few times. The CDR3 nucleotides are TGTGCCATCAGGGGGACCGCTGAAGATACGCAGTATTTT. Translation: CAIRGTAEDTQYF. The rearrangement links TRBV10-3 to TRBJ2-3; D assignment may be TRBD1 or TRBD2 (5 bases each). The CDR3 consists of 13 residues. CDR1 is ENHRY and CDR2 is SYGVKD in the germline V gene. Trimming removed 6 bases from V and 5 bases from J, with 12 bases in between.

This clone was seen a handful of times. The chain links TRBV6-6 to TRBJ2-1; possibly TRBD1 or TRBD2 for D (7 bases each). V dropped 6 bases and J dropped 4 bases, with 16 bases sitting between them. The germline gives CDR1 MNHNY, CDR2 SVGAGI (reference sequence). CDR3 length: 15 residues. The CDR3 nucleotides read TGTGCCAGCAGAGCACCAGGGGGGGAGTACAATGAGCAGTTCTTC. Translation: CASRAPGGEYNEQFF.

This clone was recorded a few times. The chain carries TRBV5-1 and TRBJ2-1; TRBD2 matches 10 bases. The CDR3 runs to 15 residues. J gave up 5 bases and V 0 bases, and 2 bases lay outside the gene matches. Germline assignment: CDR1 SGHRS and CDR2 YFSETQ. The CDR3 here is CASSLGLAGNNEQFF. CDR3 DNA sequence: TGCGCCAGCAGCTTGGGACTAGCGGGTAACAATGAGCAGTTCTTC.

V gene TRBV5-1 combines with J gene TRBJ1-1; D gene uncertain. This CDR3 is 13 amino acids long. The ends were cut back, 0 bases at V and 5 bases at J, with 8 bases in the middle. Germline V gives CDR1 SGHRS, CDR2 YFSETQ. CDR3 loop: CASSLEAWTEAFF. The CDR3 nucleotides read TGCGCCAGCAGCTTGGAAGCCTGGACTGAAGCTTTCTTT.

The rearrangement links TRBV28 to TRBJ2-1, with TRBD1 matching 7 bases. CDR3 length: 15 amino acids. Germline values: CDR1 MDHEN, CDR2 SYDVKM. Trimming at V came to 5 bases and at J to 4 bases, leaving 8 bases not matched to a gene. CDR3 coding DNA: TGTGCCAGCAGTCCCGGGACAGCAATTTACAATGAGCAGTTCTTC. It is translated as CASSPGTAIYNEQFF.

This clone has only a few counts. A read error may produce the germline difference seen at one junction end. The rearrangement joins TRBV7-9 to TRBJ2-1; 10 bases map to TRBD2. This CDR3 spans 14 amino acids. Per the germline V gene, CDR1 is SEHNR and CDR2 is FQNEAQ (reference sequence). The CDR3 loop is CASSLAGAYNEQFF. Here the CDR3 DNA reads TGTGCCAGCAGCCTAGCGGGAGCCTACAATGAGCAGTTCTTC.

This chain links TRBV5-4 with TRBJ2-3; the D is unclear. The CDR3 extends over 12 amino acids. Germline V gene sequence: CDR1 SGHNT, CDR2 YYREEE (reference sequence). The V end lost 2 bases, the J end lost 4 bases, and 5 bases lay between the germline ends. CDR3 nucleotides: TGTGCCAGCAGCTTATCAGCAGATACGCAGTATTTT. Amino acids: CASSLSADTQYF.

This clone was counted a few times. V gene TRBV28 combines with J gene TRBJ2-1; D possibly corresponds to TRBD2 (6 bases). V lost 5 bases to trimming and J lost 7 bases, with 15 bases between them. Germline CDR1 MDHEN, CDR2 SYDVKM. This CDR3 region has 14 residues. The CDR3, as DNA: TGTGCCAGCAGTCTTAGCGGAGCGGTAAATGAGCAGTTCTTC. It yields the protein CASSLSGAVNEQFF.

This sequence joins TRBV30 and TRBJ1-5, with TRBD1 identical over 8 bases. J gave up 7 bases and V 0 bases, and 8 bases lay outside the gene matches. CDR1 is GTSNPN and CDR2 is SVGIG in the germline V gene (reference sequence). The CDR3 consists of 15 residues. This CDR3 is CAWSVSAAGGQPQHF. CDR3 in DNA: TGTGCCTGGAGTGTATCAGCGGCAGGGGGCCAGCCCCAGCATTTT.

The table lists this clone with a few counts. V and J are TRBV18 and TRBJ1-1, with TRBD1 matching over 7 bases. Germline V gene lookup returns CDR1 KGHSH and CDR2 LQKENI. Unmatched junction bases numbered 4, after V lost 3 bases and J lost 0 bases. The length of the CDR3 is 15 residues. Written as DNA, the CDR3 is TGTGCCAGCTCACCCCACCAGGGGGTGAACACTGAAGCTTTCTTT. This encodes CASSPHQGVNTEAFF.

This clone appeared a few times. V usage is TRBV15 and J usage is TRBJ2-7; D not resolved. The CDR3 consists of 13 residues. The V end was cut by 5 bases, the J end by 3 bases, with 11 bases between. Germline values: CDR1 LNHNV, CDR2 YYDKDF (reference sequence). CDR3 sequence (DNA): TGTGCCACCAGCGTCCGAGTAAGCTACGAGCAGTACTTC. This codes for CATSVRVSYEQYF.

V is TRBV7-9 and J is TRBJ1-4; D unresolved. CDR1 SEHNR and CDR2 FQNEAQ come from the germline V gene (reference sequence). This CDR3 spans 13 amino acids. With 5 bases removed from V and 5 bases from J, the gap between germline ends came to 9 bases. This CDR3 reads CASSPDPNEKLFF. The CDR3 DNA sequence: TGTGCCAGCAGCCCGGACCCGAATGAAAAACTGTTTTTT.

A few counts support this clone. The V and J genes are TRBV4-3 and TRBJ2-7, with 11 bases matching TRBD1. V lost 0 bases, J lost 5 bases, and 6 bases stayed unmatched. This CDR3 contains 16 residues. Germline V gene sequence: CDR1 LGHNA, CDR2 YSLEER. The CDR3 DNA reads as TGCGCCAGCAGCCAAGAGTGGGGACAGGGGGGAGACGAGCAGTACTTC. It specifies CASSQEWGQGGDEQYF.

CDR3 loop: CASTLGTNTGELFF. CDR3 in DNA: TGTGCCAGCACCCTGGGGACCAATACCGGGGAGCTGTTTTTT. The chain combines TRBV2 with TRBJ2-2, with D perhaps given as TRBD1 or TRBD2 (5 bases each). Trimming took 7 bases from V and 5 from J, leaving 14 bases between them. This CDR3 region has 14 residues. Germline CDR1 SNHLY, CDR2 FYNNEI.

This sequence joins TRBV7-2 and TRBJ2-1, with 12 bases that match TRBD2. CDR3 size: 16 residues. In germline, CDR1 is SGHTA, CDR2 FQGNSA. The trim removed 4 bases at V and 9 bases at J, leaving 10 bases unmatched. CDR3: CASSSRLAGVGSEQFF. CDR3 DNA: TGTGCCAGCAGCTCCCGACTAGCGGGAGTGGGCAGTGAGCAGTTCTTC.